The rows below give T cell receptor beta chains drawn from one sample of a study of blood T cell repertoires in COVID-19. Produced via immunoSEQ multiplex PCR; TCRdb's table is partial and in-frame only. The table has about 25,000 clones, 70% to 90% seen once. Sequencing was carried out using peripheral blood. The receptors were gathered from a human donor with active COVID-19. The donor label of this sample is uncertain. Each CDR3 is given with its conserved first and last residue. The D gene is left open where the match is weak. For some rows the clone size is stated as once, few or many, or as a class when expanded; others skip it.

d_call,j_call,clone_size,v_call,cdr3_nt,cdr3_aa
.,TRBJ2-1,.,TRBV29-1,TGCAGCGTTCGCGTGTCGCGTGAGCAGTTCTTC,CSVRVSREQFF
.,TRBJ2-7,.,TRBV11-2,TGTGCCAGCAGCTCACAAGAACGTGAGCAGTACTTC,CASSSQEREQYF
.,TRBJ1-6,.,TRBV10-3,TGTGCCATCAGTGACGGACAAAACGTTTCACCCCTCCACTTT,CAISDGQNVSPLHF
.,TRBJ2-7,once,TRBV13,TGTGCCAGCAGCTTGGGAGTTGGGAATAACTACGAGCAGTACTTC,CASSLGVGNNYEQYF
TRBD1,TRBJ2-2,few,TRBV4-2,TGTGCCAGCAGGCACGGGACAGCCACTCCGAACACCGGGGAGCTGTTTTTT,CASRHGTATPNTGELFF
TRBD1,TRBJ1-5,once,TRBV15,TGTGCCACCAGCAGACGACAGGGGGCTCAGCCCCAGCATTTT,CATSRRQGAQPQHF
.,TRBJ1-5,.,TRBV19,TGTGCCAGTAGTATAGACAGTGTTGGTCAGCCCCAGCATTTT,CASSIDSVGQPQHF
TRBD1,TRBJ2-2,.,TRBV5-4,TGTGCCGCACAAGCCGGGACAGGGCTTAACACCGGGGAGCTGTTTTTT,CAAQAGTGLNTGELFF
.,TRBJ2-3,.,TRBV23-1,TGCGCCAGCAGCCCCCTGGGCAACCGAACTCGGGATACGCAGTATTTT,CASSPLGNRTRDTQYF
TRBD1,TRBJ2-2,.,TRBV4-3,TGCGCCAGCAGCCAAGACGGGACAGGGGGATACACCGGGGAGCTGTTTTTT,CASSQDGTGGYTGELFF
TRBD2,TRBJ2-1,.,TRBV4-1,TGCGCCAGTAACGCCGCGGGAGGGTCCTACAATGAGCAGTTCTTC,CASNAAGGSYNEQFF
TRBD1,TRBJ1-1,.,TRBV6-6,TGTGCCAGCAGCAGGGGGTGGAACACTGAAGCTTTCTTT,CASSRGWNTEAFF
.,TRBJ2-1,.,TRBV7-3,TGTGCCAGCAGCTTAAGCGGGAAACCCTACAATGAGCAGTTCTTC,CASSLSGKPYNEQFF
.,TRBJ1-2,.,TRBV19,TGTGCCAGTACCCCTGGGGCGCCGGGGGGGTACACCTTC,CASTPGAPGGYTF
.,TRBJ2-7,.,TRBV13,TGTGCCAGCAGCTCGGGGACTGGGCAGTACTTC,CASSSGTGQYF
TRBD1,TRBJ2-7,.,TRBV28,TGTGCCAGCAGTTTCAGGGGGAGTGGCTACGAGCAGTACTTC,CASSFRGSGYEQYF
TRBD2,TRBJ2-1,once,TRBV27,TGTGCCAGCAGCCTAAGGGGTAGCGGGGACCTCAATGAGCAGTTCTTC,CASSLRGSGDLNEQFF
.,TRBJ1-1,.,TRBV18,TGTGCCAGCTCAGCCCAGGGGACTGAAGCTTTCTTT,CASSAQGTEAFF
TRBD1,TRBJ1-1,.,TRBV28,TGTGCCAGCAGCCTCGGACAGGGATTCCGAACTGAAGCTTTCTTT,CASSLGQGFRTEAFF
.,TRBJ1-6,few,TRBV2,TGTGCCAGCAGTGAAAACAGGGCTAATTCACCCCTCCACTTT,CASSENRANSPLHF
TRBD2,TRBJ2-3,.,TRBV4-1,TGCGCCAGCAGCCCGTCCCAACTAGCGGGAGGGCAGGGGACAGATACGCAGTATTTT,CASSPSQLAGGQGTDTQYF
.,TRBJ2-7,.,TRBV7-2,TGTGCCAGCAGCCGCGGCGGCGGTTACGAGCAGTACTTC,CASSRGGGYEQYF
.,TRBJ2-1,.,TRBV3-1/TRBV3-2,TGTGCCAGCAGCGCGAGGGGCGGGACCTCCTACAATGAGCAGTTCTTC,CASSARGGTSYNEQFF
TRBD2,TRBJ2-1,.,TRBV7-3,TGTGCCAGCAGCCCCCAGGCGGGAGTCCTTCGCGAGCAGTTCTTC,CASSPQAGVLREQFF
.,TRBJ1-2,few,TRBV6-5,TGTGCCAGCAGTTACTCAGGGGTAGTCGACTATGGCTACACCTTC,CASSYSGVVDYGYTF
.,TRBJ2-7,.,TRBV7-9,TGTGCCAGCAGCTCGACTACCAGCTCCTACGAGCAGTACTTC,CASSSTTSSYEQYF
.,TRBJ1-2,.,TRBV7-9,TGTGCCAGCAGCCCCAATACAGAGAACTATGGCTACACCTTC,CASSPNTENYGYTF
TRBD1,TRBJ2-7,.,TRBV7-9,TGTGCCAGCAGCTCGACCGGGACAGCCTACGAGCAGTACTTC,CASSSTGTAYEQYF
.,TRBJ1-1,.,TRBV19,TGTGCCAGTACTGAGGGTATGAACACTGAAGCTTTCTTT,CASTEGMNTEAFF
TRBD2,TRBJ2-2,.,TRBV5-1,TGCGCCAGCAGCCGCACTAGCGGGAGCGTCGGGGAGCTGTTTTTT,CASSRTSGSVGELFF
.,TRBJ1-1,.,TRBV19,TGTGCCAGTAGTCCTCAGGTACTCTCTGAAGCTTTCTTT,CASSPQVLSEAFF
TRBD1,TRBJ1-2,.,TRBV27,TGTGCCAGCAGGAGGACAGGGTCAGTTGGCGACTATGGCTACACCTTC,CASRRTGSVGDYGYTF
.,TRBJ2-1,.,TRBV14,TGTGCCAGCAGCCATCGACTAACAACGGTCTACAATGAGCAGTTCTTC,CASSHRLTTVYNEQFF
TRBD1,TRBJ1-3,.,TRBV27,TGTGCCAGCAGTGACTTGGACAGGGGTAACACCATATATTTT,CASSDLDRGNTIYF
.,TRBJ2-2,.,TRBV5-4,TGTGCCAGCAGCAGCCTGAGGACCGGGGAGCTGTTTTTT,CASSSLRTGELFF
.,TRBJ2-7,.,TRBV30,TGTGCCTGGGAGGGCGGGGAAGTCTACGAGCAGTACTTC,CAWEGGEVYEQYF
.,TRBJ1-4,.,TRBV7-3,TGTGCCAGCAGCTTAGTTCGGGGGGTAGGAAGGCCCAACAGGAATGAAAAACTGTTTTTT,CASSLVRGVGRPNRNEKLFF
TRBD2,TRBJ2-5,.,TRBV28,TGTGCCAGCAGCCTTAGCGGGACCTGGGCAGAGACCCAGTACTTC,CASSLSGTWAETQYF
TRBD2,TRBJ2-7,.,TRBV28,TGTGCCAGCAGTTTGTGGACTAGCGGCTACGAGCAGTACTTC,CASSLWTSGYEQYF
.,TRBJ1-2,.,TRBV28,TGTGCCAGCGGAGGACCGCCTAACTATGGCTACACCTTC,CASGGPPNYGYTF
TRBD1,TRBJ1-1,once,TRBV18,TGTGCCAGCTCACCGGGACAGAGTCAAGCTTTCTTT,CASSPGQSQAFF
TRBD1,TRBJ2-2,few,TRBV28,TGTGCCAGCAGGGGAGGGGGACAGGGCGAAACCGGGGAGCTGTTTTTT,CASRGGGQGETGELFF
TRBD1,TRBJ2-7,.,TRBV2,TGTGCCAGCAGGAGGGACAGGCCGAAGTACGAGCAGTACTTC,CASRRDRPKYEQYF
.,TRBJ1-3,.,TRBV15,TGTGCCACCAGCAGAGGGGCAGGGTCCGGAAACACCATATATTTT,CATSRGAGSGNTIYF
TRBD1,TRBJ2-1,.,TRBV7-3,TGTGCCAGCAGCTTTACCGGGACAGGGTCCTACAATGAGCAGTTCTTC,CASSFTGTGSYNEQFF
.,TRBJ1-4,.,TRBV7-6,TGTGCCAGCAGGTCCCTCTATGGTGAAAAACTGTTTTTT,CASRSLYGEKLFF
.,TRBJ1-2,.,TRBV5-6,TGTGCCAGCAGCTTGTCGTCGAACAGAAATAACTATGGCTACACCTTC,CASSLSSNRNNYGYTF
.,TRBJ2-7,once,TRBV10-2,TGCGCCAGCAGTGATACGGCCTACGAGCAGTACTTC,CASSDTAYEQYF
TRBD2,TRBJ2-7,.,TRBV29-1,TGCAGCGGACTAGCGGGAGAGCCAGGGACCTACGAGCAGTACTTC,CSGLAGEPGTYEQYF
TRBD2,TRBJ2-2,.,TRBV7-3,TGTGCCAGCAGCTCACGACTAGCGGGGCTCACCGGGGAGCTGTTTTTT,CASSSRLAGLTGELFF
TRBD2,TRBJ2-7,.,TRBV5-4,TGTGCCAGCAGCTCCTACAGCGGGAGAGCCGAGCAGTACTTC,CASSSYSGRAEQYF
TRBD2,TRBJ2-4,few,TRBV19,TGTGCCAGTAGGCCACGTAGCGGGCCAACCAAAAACATTCAGTACTTC,CASRPRSGPTKNIQYF
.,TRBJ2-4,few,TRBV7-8,TGTGCCAGCAGCTTAGGGGCTCCGGGGTCAGCCAAAAACATTCAGTACTTC,CASSLGAPGSAKNIQYF
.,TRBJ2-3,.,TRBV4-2,TGTGCCAGCAGCCAAGATATGAGGGCCCTAGGTACGCAGTATTTT,CASSQDMRALGTQYF
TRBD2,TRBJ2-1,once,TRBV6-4,TGTGCCAGCAGTGTGGTAGCGGGAGAGGGCAATGAGCAGTTCTTC,CASSVVAGEGNEQFF
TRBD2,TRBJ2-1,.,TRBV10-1,TGCGCCAGCAGTGAGTCGATGGGGGCGGGAGGAGATGAGCAGTTCTTC,CASSESMGAGGDEQFF
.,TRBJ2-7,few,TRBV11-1,TGTGCCAGCAGCTTCCAACCACGACCTAGCTCCTACGAGCAGTACTTC,CASSFQPRPSSYEQYF
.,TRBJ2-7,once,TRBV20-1,TGCAGTGCTAGTCCGGGGAGTAGCTACGAGCAGTACTTC,CSASPGSSYEQYF
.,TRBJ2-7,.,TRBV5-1,TGCGCCAGCAGCTTGGCCTTGGAGTTGCGCCCCTACGAGCAGTACTTC,CASSLALELRPYEQYF